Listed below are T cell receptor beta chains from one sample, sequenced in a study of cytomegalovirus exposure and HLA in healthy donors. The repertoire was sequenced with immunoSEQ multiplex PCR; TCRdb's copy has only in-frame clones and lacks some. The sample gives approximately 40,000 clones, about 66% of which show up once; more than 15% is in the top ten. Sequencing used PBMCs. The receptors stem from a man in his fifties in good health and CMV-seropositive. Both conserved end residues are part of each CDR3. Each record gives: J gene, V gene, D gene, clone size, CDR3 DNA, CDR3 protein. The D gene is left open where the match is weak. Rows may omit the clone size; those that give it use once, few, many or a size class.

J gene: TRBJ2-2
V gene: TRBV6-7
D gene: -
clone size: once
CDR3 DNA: TGTGCCAGCAGTTACTCAACCCCCTTTAGGGGCGATCCCCCCGGGGAGCTGTTTTTT
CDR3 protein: CASSYSTPFRGDPPGELFF

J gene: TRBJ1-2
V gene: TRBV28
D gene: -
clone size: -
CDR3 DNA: TGTGCCAGCAGCCTTAGGGGGGGGCGCCTGAAAGGGGGCTACACCTTC
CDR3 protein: CASSLRGGRLKGGYTF

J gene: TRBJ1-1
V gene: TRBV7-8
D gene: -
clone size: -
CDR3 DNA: TGTGCCAGCAGCTGGCAGAACACTGAAGCTTTCTTT
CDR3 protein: CASSWQNTEAFF

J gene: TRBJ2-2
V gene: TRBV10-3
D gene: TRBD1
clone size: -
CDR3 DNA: TGTGCCATCAGTAATGGACAGGGGCATAACACCGGGGAGCTGTTTTTT
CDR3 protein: CAISNGQGHNTGELFF

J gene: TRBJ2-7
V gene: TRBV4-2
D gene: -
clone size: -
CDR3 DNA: TGTGCCAGCAGCCCGAAATCTCTGACAGCTAACGAGCAGTACTTC
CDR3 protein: CASSPKSLTANEQYF

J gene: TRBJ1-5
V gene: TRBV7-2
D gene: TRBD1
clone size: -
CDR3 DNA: TGTGCCAGCAGCTTATCGACAGGGGGGTATCAGCCCCAGCATTTT
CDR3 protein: CASSLSTGGYQPQHF

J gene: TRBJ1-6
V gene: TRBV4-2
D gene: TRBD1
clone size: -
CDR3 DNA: TGTGCCAGCAGCCTGATTGGGTGGGCCGACAGGGGATCCTATAATTCACCCCTCCACTTT
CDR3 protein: CASSLIGWADRGSYNSPLHF

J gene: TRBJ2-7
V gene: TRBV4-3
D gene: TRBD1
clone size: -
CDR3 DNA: TGCGCCAGCAGCCAAGGTTACAGGGGCTTCTCCTACGAGCAGTACTTC
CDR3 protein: CASSQGYRGFSYEQYF

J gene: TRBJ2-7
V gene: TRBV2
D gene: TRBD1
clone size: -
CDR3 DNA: TGTGCCAGCACCCCGGAAACACAGGGGCCCTACGAGCAGTACTTC
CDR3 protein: CASTPETQGPYEQYF

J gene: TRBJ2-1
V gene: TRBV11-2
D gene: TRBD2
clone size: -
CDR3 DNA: TGTGCCAGCGCTCGCGGGGGGCGGATGAATGAGCAGTTCTTC
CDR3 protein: CASARGGRMNEQFF

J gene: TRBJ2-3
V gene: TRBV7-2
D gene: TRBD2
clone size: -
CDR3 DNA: TGTGCCAGCAGCTTCTGGCTAGCGGGGACAGATACGCAGTATTTT
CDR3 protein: CASSFWLAGTDTQYF

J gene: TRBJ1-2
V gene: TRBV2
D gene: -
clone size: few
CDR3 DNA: TGTGCCAGCAGTAAGGAGGGATCGTATGGCTACACCTTC
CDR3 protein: CASSKEGSYGYTF

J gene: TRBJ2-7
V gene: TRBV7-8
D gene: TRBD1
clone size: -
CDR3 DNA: TGTGCCAGCAGCCGGGACAGGGGATTTCCCTACGAGCAGTACTTC
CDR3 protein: CASSRDRGFPYEQYF

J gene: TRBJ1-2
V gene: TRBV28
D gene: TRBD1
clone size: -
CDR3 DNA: TGTGCCAGCGATCGGGGGCAGGGGGCGAACTATGGCTACACCTTC
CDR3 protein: CASDRGQGANYGYTF

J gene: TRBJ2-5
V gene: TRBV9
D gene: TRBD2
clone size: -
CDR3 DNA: TGTGCCAGCAGCGTAGCTAGCGGGGGGCGAGAGACCCAGTACTTC
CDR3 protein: CASSVASGGRETQYF

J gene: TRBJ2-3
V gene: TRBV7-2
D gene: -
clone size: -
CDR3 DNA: TGTGCCAGCAGCGAGGTACGGGCAGATACGCAGTATTTT
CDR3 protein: CASSEVRADTQYF

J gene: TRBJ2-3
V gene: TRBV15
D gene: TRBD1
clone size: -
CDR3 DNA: TGTGCCACCAGCAGAGATCAGGCAGGGGGAGCACCAGATACGCAGTATTTT
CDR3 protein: CATSRDQAGGAPDTQYF

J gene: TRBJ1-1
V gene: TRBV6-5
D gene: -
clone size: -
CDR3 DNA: TGTGCCAGCACAGGGTCCACTGAAGCTTTCTTT
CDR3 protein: CASTGSTEAFF

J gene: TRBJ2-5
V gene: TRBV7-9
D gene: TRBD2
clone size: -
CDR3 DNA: TGTGCCAGCAGCTTCACCGGGACTAGCGAGACCCAGTACTTC
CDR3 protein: CASSFTGTSETQYF

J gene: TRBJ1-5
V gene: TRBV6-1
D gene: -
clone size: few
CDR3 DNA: TGTGCCAGCTGGGGTAGGGGGATTGGCAATCAGCCCCAGCATTTT
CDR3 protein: CASWGRGIGNQPQHF

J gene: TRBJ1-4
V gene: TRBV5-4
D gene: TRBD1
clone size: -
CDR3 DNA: TGTGCCAGCAGCACACAGGGGCTGGAGGAAAAACTGTTTTTT
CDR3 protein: CASSTQGLEEKLFF

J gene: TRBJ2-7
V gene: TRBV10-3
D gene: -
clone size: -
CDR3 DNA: TGTGCCATCAGTGAGTCGTACACGGGAAACGAGCAGTACTTC
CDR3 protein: CAISESYTGNEQYF

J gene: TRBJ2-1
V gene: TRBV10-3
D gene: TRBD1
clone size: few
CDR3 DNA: TGTGCCATCAGTGAGTCGACAGGGGGCAATGAGCAGTTCTTC
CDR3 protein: CAISESTGGNEQFF

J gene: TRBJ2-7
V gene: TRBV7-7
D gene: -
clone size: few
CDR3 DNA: TGTGCCAGCAGCAAGAGGCCCGAATACGAGCAGTACTTC
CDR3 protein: CASSKRPEYEQYF

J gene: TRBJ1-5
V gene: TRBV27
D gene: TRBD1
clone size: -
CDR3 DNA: TGTGCCAGCAGAAACAGGGGGCTCCGGGATCAGCCCCAGCATTTT
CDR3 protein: CASRNRGLRDQPQHF

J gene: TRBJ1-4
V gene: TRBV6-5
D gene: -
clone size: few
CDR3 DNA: TGTGCCAGCAGTTACTCGACCGGGGTTAATGAAAAACTGTTTTTT
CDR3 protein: CASSYSTGVNEKLFF

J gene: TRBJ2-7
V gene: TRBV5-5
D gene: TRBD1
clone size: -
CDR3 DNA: TGTGCCAGCATCGAACCGGGACAGGGGGGGGCCTACGAGCAGTACTTC
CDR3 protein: CASIEPGQGGAYEQYF